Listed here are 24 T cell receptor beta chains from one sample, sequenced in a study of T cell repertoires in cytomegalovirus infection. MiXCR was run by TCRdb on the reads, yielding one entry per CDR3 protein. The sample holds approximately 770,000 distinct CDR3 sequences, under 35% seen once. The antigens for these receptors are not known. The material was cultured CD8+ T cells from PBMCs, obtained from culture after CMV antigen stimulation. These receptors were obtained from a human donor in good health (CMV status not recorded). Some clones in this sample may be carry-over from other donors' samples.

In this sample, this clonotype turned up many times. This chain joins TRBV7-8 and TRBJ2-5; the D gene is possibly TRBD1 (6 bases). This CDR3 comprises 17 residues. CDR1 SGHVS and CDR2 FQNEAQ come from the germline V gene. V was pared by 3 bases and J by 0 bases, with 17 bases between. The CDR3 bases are TGTGCCAGCAGCTTCCCGAGGGGGTATTCAAACCAAGAGACCCAGTACTTC. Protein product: CASSFPRGYSNQETQYF.

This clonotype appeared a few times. CDR3 residues: CAISETAGLNYGYTF. CDR3 nucleotides: TGTGCCATCAGTGAGACGGCAGGACTAAACTATGGCTACACCTTC. The chain has TRBV10-3 and TRBJ1-2, with D unclear. There are 15 residues in the CDR3. Trimming left V 2 bases short and J 2 bases short, with 12 bases between. Germline values: CDR1 ENHRY, CDR2 SYGVKD.

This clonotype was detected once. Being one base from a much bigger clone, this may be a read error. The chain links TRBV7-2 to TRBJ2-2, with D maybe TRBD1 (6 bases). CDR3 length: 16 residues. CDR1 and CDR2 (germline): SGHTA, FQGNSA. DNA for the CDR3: TGTGCCAGCAGCCCCCCGAAGGACAGCCCCACCGGGGAGCTGCTTTTT. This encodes CASSPPKDSPTGELLF.

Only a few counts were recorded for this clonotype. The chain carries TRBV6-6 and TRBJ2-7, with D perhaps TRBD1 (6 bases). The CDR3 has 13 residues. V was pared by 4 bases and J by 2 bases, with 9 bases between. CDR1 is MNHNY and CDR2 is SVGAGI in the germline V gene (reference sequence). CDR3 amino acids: CASSLGATYEQYV. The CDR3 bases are TGTGCCAGCAGTTTGGGGGCTACCTACGAGCAGTACGTC.

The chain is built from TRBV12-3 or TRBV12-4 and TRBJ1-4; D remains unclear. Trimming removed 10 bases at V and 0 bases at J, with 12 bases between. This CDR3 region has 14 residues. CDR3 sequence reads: CATASITTNEKLFF. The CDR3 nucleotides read TGTGCCACCGCCAGCATAACAACTAATGAAAAACTGTTTTTT.

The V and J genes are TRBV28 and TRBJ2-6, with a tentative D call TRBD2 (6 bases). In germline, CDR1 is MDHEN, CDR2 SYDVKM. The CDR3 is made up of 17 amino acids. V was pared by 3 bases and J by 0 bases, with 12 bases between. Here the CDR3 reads CASSLGGRHSGANVLTF. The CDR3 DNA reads TGTGCCAGCAGTTTGGGGGGACGCCACTCTGGGGCCAACGTCCTGACTTTC.

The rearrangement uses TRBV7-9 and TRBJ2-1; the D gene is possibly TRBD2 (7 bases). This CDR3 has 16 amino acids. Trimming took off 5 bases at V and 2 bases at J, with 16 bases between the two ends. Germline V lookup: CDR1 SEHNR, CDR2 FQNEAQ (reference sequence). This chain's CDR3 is CASSTNGGPTYNEQFF. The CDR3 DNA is TGTGCCAGCAGCACAAACGGGGGGCCAACCTACAATGAGCAGTTCTTC.

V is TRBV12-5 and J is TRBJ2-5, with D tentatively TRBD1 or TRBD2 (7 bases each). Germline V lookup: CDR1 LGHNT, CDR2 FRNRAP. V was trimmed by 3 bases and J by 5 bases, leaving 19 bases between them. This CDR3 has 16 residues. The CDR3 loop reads CASGFSQGGGGETQYF. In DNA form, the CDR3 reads TGTGCTAGTGGTTTCAGCCAGGGGGGGGGCGGCGAGACCCAGTACTTC.

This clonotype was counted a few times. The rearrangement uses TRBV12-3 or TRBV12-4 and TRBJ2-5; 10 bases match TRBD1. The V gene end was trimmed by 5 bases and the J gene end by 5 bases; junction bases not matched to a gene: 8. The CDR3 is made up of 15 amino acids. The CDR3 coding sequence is TGTGCCAGCAGTGGAGACAGGGGGCTAATTGAGACCCAGTACTTC. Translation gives CASSGDRGLIETQYF.

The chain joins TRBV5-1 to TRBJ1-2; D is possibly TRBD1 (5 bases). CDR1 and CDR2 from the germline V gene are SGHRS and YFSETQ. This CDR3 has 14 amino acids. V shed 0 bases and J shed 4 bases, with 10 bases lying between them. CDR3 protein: CASSLAGVSYGYTF. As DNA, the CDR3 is TGCGCCAGCAGCTTGGCGGGGGTGAGCTATGGCTACACCTTC.

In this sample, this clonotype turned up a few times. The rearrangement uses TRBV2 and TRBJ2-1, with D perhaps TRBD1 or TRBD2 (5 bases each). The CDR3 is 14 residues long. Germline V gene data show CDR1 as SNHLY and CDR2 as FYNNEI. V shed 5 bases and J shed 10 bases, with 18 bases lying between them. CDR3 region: CASSSPGRIEEQFF. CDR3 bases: TGTGCCAGCAGTTCTCCGGGACGGATAGAAGAGCAGTTCTTC.

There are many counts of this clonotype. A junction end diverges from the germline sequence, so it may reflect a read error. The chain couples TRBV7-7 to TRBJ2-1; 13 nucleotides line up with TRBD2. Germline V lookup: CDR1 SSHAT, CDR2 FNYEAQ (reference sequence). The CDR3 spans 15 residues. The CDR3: CASSPRTSGGDEQFF. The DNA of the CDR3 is TGTGCTAGCAGCCCGCGGACTAGCGGGGGTGATGAGCAGTTCTTC.

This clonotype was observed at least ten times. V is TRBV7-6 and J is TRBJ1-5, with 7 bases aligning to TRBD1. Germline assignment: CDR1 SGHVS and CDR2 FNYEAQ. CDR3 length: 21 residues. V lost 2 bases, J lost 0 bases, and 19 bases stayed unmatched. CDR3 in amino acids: CASSLIPPDRDFDHSNQPQHF. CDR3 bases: TGTGCCAGCAGCTTAATACCCCCCGACAGGGATTTCGACCATAGCAATCAGCCCCAGCATTTT.

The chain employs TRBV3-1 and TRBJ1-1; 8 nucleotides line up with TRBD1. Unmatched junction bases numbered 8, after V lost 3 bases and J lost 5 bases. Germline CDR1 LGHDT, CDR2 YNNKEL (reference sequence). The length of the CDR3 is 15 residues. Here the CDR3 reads CASSHLRTGLTEAFF. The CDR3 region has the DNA TGTGCCAGCAGCCATCTCAGGACAGGGTTAACTGAAGCTTTCTTT.

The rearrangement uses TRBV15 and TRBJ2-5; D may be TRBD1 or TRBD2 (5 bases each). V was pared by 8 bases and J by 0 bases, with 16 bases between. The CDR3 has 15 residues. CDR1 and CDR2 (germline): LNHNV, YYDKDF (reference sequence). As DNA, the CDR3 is TGTGCCACCCATAAGGGACCACTCTACCAAGAGACCCAGTACTTC. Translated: CATHKGPLYQETQYF.

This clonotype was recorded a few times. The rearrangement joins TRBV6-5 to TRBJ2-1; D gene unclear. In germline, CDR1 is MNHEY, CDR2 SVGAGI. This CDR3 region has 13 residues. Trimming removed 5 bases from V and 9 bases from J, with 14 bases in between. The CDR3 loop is CASSPRSAGEQFF. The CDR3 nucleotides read TGTGCCAGCAGTCCCCGGTCCGCAGGTGAGCAGTTCTTC.

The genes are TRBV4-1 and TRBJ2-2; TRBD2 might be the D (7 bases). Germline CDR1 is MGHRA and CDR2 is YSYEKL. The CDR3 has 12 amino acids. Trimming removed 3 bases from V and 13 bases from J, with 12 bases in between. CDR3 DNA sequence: TGCGCCAGCAGCCACGGGGGGCTGGGGCTGTTTTTT. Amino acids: CASSHGGLGLFF.

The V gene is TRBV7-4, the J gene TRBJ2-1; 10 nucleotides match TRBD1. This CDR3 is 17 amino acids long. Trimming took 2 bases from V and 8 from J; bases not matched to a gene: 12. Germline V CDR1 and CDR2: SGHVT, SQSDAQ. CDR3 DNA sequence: TGTGCCAGCAGCTTATGGGGCGGGACAGGGGCGGGGGATGAGCAGTTCTTC. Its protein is CASSLWGGTGAGDEQFF.

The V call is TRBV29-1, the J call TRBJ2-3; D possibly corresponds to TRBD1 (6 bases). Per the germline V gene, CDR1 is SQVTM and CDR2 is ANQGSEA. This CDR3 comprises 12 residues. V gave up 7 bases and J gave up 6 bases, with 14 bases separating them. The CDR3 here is CSGARGADTQYF. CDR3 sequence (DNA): TGCAGCGGTGCCAGGGGAGCGGATACGCAGTATTTT.

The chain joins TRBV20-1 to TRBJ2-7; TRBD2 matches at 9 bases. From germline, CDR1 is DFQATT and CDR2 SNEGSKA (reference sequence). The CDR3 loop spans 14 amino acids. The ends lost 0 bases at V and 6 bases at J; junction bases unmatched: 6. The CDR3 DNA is TGCAGTGCTAGAGATTGGGGCGGGGGGGGCGAGCAGTACTTC. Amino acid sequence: CSARDWGGGGEQYF.

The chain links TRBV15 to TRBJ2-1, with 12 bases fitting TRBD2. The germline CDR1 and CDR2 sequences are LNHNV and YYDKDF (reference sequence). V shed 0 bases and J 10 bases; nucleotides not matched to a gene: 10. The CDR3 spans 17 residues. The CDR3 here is CATSRDLGLAGGHEQFF. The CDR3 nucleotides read TGTGCCACCAGCAGAGATTTGGGGCTAGCGGGGGGGCACGAGCAGTTCTTC. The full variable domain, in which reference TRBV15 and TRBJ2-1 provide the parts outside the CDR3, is DAMVIQNPRYQVTQFGKPVTLSCSQTLNHNVMYWYQQKSSQAPKLLFHYYDKDFNNEADTPDNFQSRRPNTSFCFLDIRSPGLGDTAMYLCATSRDLGLAGGHEQFFGPGTRLTVL.

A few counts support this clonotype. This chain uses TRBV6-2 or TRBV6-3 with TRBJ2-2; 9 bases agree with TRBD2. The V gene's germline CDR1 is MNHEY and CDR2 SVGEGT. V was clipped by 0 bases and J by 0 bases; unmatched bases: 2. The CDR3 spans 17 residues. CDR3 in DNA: TGTGCCAGCAGTTACTCGACTAGCGGAGCGAACACCGGGGAGCTGTTTTTT. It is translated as CASSYSTSGANTGELFF.

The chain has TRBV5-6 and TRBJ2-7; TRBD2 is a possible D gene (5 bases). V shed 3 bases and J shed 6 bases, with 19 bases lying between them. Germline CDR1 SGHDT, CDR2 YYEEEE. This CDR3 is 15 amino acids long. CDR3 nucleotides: TGTGCCAGCAGCTCTCAAGAGGAAGGAGGCGTCGAGCAGTACGTC. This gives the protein CASSSQEEGGVEQYV.

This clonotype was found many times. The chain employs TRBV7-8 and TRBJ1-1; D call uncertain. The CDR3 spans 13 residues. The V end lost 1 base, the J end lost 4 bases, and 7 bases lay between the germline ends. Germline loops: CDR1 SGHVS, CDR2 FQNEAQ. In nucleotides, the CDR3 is TGTGCCAGCAGCTTAGGGTGGACCACTGAAGCTTTCTTT. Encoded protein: CASSLGWTTEAFF.